Sequencing of this T cell receptor beta chain was carried out in a study of cytomegalovirus exposure and HLA in healthy donors. Study context: In a later analysis, the 120 or so validation repertoires were reported to have used the same platform as the 550 to 850 first-cohort repertoires.

The CDR3 extends over 14 amino acids. Unmatched junction bases numbered 10, after V lost 7 bases and J lost 9 bases. Germline CDR1 is SQVTM and CDR2 is ANQGSEA. About this clone itself: What it binds is unknown.

Whole-study results and caveats: There were a few CMV-associated chains whose specificity for CMV antigens was confirmed in vitro. Associated with cytomegalovirus, according to the listing, were around 170 TCR beta chains.

TCRdb keeps only in-frame clones here, not all; method: immunoSEQ multiplex PCR. The repertoire consists of approximately 220,000 clones, with about 90% occurring once and the leading ten covering 1% to 1.2%. V and J are TRBV29-1 and TRBJ2-3; 13 nucleotides line up with TRBD2. Sequenced sample: PBMCs. The sequence came from a woman aged 18-29 years in good health and CMV-seronegative. Written as DNA, the CDR3 is TGCAGCGCTGGACTAGCGGGGGAGATAGGGACGCAGTATTTT. Residues: CSAGLAGEIGTQYF.